This TCR beta chain was identified during a study of blood T cell repertoires in COVID-19. Study-wide background: From the United States, Italy and Spain came samples of acute and convalescent COVID-19. PBMCs, B-cell-depleted T cells, or T cells provided the cDNA or gDNA that made up the material.

Original data processing: Nucleated cell counts were estimated from reference gene primer amplification. TCRdb keeps only in-frame clones here, not all; method: immunoSEQ multiplex PCR. V and J calls and clone size are as listed in that table; D and trimming were resolved from the DNA. The data show roughly 500,000 clones, roughly 88% seen once. CDR1 MNHNY and CDR2 SVGAGI come from the germline V gene (reference sequence). V shed 11 bases, J shed 6 bases, and the junction held 2 bases outside the gene matches. The CDR3 is 12 amino acids. The sequencing input was peripheral blood. This chain links TRBV6-6 with TRBJ2-2; 11 bases are a match to TRBD1. The clonotype was recovered from a human donor in a cohort sampled during active COVID-19. The CDR3 loop is CAGGQGAGELFF. The CDR3 DNA follows: TGTGCCGGGGGACAGGGGGCCGGGGAGCTGTTTTTT.